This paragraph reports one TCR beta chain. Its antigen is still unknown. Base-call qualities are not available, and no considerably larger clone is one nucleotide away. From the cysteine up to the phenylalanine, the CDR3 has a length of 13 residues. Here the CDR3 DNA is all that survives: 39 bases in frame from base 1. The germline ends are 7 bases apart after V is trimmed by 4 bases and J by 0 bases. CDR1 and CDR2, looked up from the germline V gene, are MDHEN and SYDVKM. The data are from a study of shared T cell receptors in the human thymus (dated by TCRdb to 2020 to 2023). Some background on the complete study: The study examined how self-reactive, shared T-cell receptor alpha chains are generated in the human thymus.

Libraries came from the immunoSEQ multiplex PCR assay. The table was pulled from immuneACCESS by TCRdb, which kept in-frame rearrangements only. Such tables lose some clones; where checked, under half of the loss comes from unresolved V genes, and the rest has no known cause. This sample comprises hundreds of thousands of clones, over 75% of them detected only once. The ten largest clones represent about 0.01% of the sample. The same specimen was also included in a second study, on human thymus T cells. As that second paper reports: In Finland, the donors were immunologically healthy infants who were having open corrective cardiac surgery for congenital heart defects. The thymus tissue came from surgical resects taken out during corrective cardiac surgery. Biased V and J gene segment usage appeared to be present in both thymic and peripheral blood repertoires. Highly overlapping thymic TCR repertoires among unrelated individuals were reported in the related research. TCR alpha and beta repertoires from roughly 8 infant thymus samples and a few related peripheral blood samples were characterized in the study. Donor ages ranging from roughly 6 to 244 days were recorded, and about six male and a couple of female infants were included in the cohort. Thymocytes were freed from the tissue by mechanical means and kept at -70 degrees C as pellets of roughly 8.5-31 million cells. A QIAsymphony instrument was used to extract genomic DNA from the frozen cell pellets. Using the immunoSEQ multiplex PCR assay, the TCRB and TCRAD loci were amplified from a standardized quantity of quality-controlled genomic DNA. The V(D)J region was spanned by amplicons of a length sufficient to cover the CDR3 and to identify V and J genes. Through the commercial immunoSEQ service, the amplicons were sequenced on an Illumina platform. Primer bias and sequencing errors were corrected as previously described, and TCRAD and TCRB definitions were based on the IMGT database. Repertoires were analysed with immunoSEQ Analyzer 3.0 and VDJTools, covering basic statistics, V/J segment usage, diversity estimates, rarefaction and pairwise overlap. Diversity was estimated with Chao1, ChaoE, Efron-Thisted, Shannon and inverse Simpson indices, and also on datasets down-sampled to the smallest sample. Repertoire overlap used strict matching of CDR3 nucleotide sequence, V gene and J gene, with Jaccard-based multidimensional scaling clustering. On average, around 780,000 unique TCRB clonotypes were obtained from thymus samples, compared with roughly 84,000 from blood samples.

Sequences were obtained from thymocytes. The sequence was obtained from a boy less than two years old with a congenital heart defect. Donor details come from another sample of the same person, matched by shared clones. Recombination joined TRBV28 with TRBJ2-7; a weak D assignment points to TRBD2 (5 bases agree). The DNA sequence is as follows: TGTGCCAGCAGTTCCCGGGACTCCTACGAGCAGTACTTC. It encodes CASSSRDSYEQYF.